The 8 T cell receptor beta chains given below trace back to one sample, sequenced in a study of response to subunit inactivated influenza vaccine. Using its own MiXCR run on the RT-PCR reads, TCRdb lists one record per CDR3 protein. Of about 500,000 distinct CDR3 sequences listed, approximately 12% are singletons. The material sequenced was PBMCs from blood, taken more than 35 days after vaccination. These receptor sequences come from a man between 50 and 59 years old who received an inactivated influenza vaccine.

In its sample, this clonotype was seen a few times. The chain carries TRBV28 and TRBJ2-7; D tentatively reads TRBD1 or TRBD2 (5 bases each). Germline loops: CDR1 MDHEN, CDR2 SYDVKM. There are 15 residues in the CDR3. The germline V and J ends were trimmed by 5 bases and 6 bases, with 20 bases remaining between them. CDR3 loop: CASSAYRDGEGEQYF. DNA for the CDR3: TGTGCCAGCAGTGCTTACCGGGACGGCGAGGGCGAGCAGTACTTC.

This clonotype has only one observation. This chain's CDR3 is CASMVSVKDYEQYF. CDR3 in DNA: TGTGCCAGCATGGTCAGTGTCAAAGACTACGAGCAGTACTTC. V gene TRBV6-1 combines with J gene TRBJ2-7; D call uncertain. Germline assignment: CDR1 MNHNS and CDR2 SASEGT. Trimming shortened V by 7 bases and J by 3 bases, and 16 bases separated the two germline ends. This CDR3 is built from 14 residues.

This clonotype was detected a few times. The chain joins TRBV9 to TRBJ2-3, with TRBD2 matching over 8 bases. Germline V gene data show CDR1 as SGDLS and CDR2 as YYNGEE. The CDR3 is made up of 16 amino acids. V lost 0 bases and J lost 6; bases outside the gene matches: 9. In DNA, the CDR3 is TGTGCCAGCAGCGTAGAGGTTAGCGGGACCGGGGATACGCAGTATTTT. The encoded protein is CASSVEVSGTGDTQYF.

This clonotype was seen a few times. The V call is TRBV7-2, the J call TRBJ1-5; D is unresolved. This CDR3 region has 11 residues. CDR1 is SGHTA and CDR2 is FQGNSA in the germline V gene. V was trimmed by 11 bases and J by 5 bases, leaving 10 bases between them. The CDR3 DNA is TGTGCCCCATGGGTGGATCAGCCCCAGCATTTT. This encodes CAPWVDQPQHF.

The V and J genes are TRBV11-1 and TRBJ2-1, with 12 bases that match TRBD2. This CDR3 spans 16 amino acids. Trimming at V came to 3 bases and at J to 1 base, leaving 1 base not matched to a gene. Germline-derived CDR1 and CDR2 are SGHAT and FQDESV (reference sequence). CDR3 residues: CASSFGTSGSYNEQFF. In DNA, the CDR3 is TGTGCCAGCAGCTTTGGGACTAGCGGGTCCTACAATGAGCAGTTCTTC.

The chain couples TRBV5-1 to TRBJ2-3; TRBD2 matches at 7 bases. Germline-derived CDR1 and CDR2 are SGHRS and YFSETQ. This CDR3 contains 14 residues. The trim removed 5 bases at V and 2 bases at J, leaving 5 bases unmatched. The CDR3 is CASRTGGPTDTQYF. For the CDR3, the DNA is TGCGCCAGCAGGACGGGGGGACCCACAGATACGCAGTATTTT.

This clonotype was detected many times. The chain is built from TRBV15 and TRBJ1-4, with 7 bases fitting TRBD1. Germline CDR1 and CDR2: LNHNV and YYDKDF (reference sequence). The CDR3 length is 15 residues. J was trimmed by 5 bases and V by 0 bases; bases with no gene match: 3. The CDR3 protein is CATSRDKGQNEKLFF. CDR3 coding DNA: TGTGCCACCAGCAGAGATAAGGGACAGAATGAAAAACTGTTTTTT. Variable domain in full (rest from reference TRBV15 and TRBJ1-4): DAMVIQNPRYQVTQFGKPVTLSCSQTLNHNVMYWYQQKSSQAPKLLFHYYDKDFNNEADTPDNFQSRRPNTSFCFLDIRSPGLGDTAMYLCATSRDKGQNEKLFFGSGTQLSVL.

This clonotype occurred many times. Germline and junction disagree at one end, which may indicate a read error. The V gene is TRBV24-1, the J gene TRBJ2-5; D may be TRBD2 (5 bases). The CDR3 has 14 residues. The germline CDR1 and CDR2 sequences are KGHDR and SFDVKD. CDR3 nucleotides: TGTGCCACCAGTGAGGAGGACTCCCAAGGGACCCAGTACTTC. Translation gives CATSEEDSQGTQYF.